The clone carrying this T cell receptor beta chain was seen more than once but under ten times. What it binds is not known. This record belongs to a study of T-cell reconstitution after alpha-beta-depleted transplantation in children. Findings and caveats of the study: Once a year had passed after transplant, T-cell counts and diversity came mostly from newly produced T cells. Expanded graft clones, several hundred of them, were reportedly the source of alpha-beta T cells about two months after transplant.

The TCRbeta library was prepared with unique molecular identifiers. TCRdb called the PCR reads again in MiXCR, with one record for every CDR3 protein. The table lists about a million distinct CDR3 sequences, less than 30% of them singletons, with roughly 28% in the top ten. Germline-derived CDR1 and CDR2 are SEHNR and FQNEAQ (reference sequence). This CDR3 region has 16 residues. Trimming removed 2 bases at V and 4 bases at J, with 17 bases between. This chain links TRBV7-9 with TRBJ2-5; D gene uncertain. This specimen was PBMCs, mostly from graft donor cells, taken 360 days after TCRalphabeta/CD19-depleted stem cell transplant. This receptor was identified in a boy under two years old who had a stem cell transplant for SCID, so the T cells may come from the graft donor. For the CDR3, the DNA is TGTGCCAGCAGCTTATATCTTGGGGTGACGGGAGAGACCCAGTACTTC. This gives the protein CASSLYLGVTGETQYF.